This TCR beta chain was identified in a study of T cell responses to AZD1222 COVID-19 vaccine. Study details: Some second doses came at about 4 weeks and others at about 12 weeks; these were pooled.

The table came from immunoSEQ multiplex PCR; TCRdb's copy has only in-frame clones and leaves some out. The repertoire consists of 65,000 to 100,000 clones, with approximately 80% occurring once and the leading ten covering around 20%. The germline V gene has CDR1 MGHDK and CDR2 SYGVNS. V was pared by 6 bases and J by 0 bases, with 9 bases between. The CDR3 covers 13 residues. The chain combines TRBV25-1 with TRBJ2-7; weak D call: TRBD1 (6 bases). Sequenced material: peripheral blood, taken on day 0 of AZD1222 vaccination. The receptor was derived from an adult in good health. The CDR3 nucleotides are TGTGCCAGCAGACCAGGGGCCTCCTACGAGCAGTACTTC. The encoded protein is CASRPGASYEQYF.